This TCR beta chain was retrieved from a study of read filtering for tumor transcriptome and immune sequencing (dated by TCRdb to the early 2020s). Background for the entire study: Of the patients in the cohort, approximately 17 were male and some 15 were female, and their mean age was about 68 years, with a range of about 45 to 85. After DNase treatment, whole-transcriptome libraries were prepared with the TruSeq RNA Access Library Prep Kit. Per sample, about 4.05 to 10.27 million TCR-region mapped reads were obtained with IR-seq, compared with only roughly 85 to 1273 with RNA-seq. By revised international staging, eight or nine patients were R-ISS I, over 15 were R-ISS II and 7 were R-ISS III. One main goal was a read-filtering strategy for immune repertoire data, in particular deciding whether clonotypes backed by only one read should be removed. The study compared TCR repertoires from targeted immune repertoire sequencing and bulk whole-transcriptome sequencing run on the same bone marrow samples.

The Immunoverse kit was used to build TCR libraries from approximately 410 ng RNA, with molecular barcoded adaptors covering alpha/delta and beta/gamma chains. TCR library preparation used the same RNA that was used for transcriptome sequencing. Sequencing of the TCR libraries was done on an Illumina HiSeq 4000 with 2 x 150 cycles. For the original study's pipeline: MiXCR aligned TCR reads to human V, D, J and C references and assembled the aligned reads into CDR3 clonotypes, with quality filtering and error correction included. The tcR package in R was used for analysis of clonotype counts and gene usage diversity. Raw mapping reads were checked after the RNA-seq reads had been mapped by STAR aligner version 2.5.3a onto the human GRCh37 genome. To test how sequencing depth affected the clonotypes detected, IR-seq fastq files were randomly downsampled with Seqtk 1.3. The public reads were quality trimmed at Q25 with fastp and then assembled into clones with MiXCR by TCRdb, keeping productive beta chains. Identical CDR3 proteins give one entry, which carries the most common genes and DNA. What appears here as the V and J calls and clone size reflects TCRdb's work, not the paper's. This sample holds just over 14,000 distinct CDR3 sequences; about 20% were observed only once. Around 84% of the sample rests with the top ten.

Every patient had bone marrow sampled at the time of active disease. Isolation of bone marrow mononuclear cells was performed by Ficoll-Hypaque density gradient centrifugation. Myeloma plasma cells were removed and CD138-negative cells were collected by negative selection after labeling with CD138 magnetic microbeads on a MACS separator. The purity of the isolated cells was checked by flow cytometry with CD138 antibodies on an Attune NxT. TRIzol reagent was used to extract total RNA, which was then quantified with a NanoDrop spectrophotometer. For each patient, paired RNA-seq and IR-seq were run on the CD138-negative bone marrow sample from that patient. At the junction V is shortened by 7 bases and J by 3 bases, with 16 bases in between. According to the germline V gene, CDR1 reads MNHEY and CDR2 reads SVGAGI. The CDR3, from cysteine to phenylalanine, totals 14 residues. The sequence is cut down to CDR3 DNA, 42 bases in frame from base 1.

This clonotype appeared many times. What this receptor recognizes is not known. No base qualities exist here, and no much larger clone lies one base off it. Beyond this particular receptor, the publication reports: The sorted CD138-negative fraction was not purified T cells but a mixed bone marrow immune population. IR-seq captured clonotypes at much higher depth and more reliably than RNA-seq, and smaller IR-seq throughput sufficed to identify most shared clonotypes. Removing single-read clonotypes increased the correlation between IR-seq and RNA-seq shared clonotype proportions. Single-read clonotypes made up around 85% of clonotypes but only approximately 4% of total reads in IR-seq, compared with approximately 70% of clonotypes and roughly 40% of reads in RNA-seq.

In this chain, TRBV6-5 is recombined with TRBJ2-7; the D segment cannot be called with confidence. Material for sequencing was a population of CD138-negative cells sorted from bone marrow. The sample's cell subset or site, from its label and the paper: bone marrow mononuclear cells depleted of CD138+ plasma/myeloma cells by negative magnetic selection. This TCR was recovered from a donor at least 40 years old with multiple myeloma. CDR3 sequence: CASTLTGPSYEQYF. The nucleotide sequence reads TGTGCCAGCACTCTCACCGGACCGAGCTACGAGCAGTACTTC.